The text below deals with one TCR beta chain. The record originates from a study of technical replicates of blood from a few donors. Clones were read by immunoSEQ multiplex PCR, and TCRdb kept only the in-frame ones, dropping some. The repertoire holds about 80,000 clones, with roughly nine tenths as singletons. J gave up 4 bases and V 2 bases, and 3 bases lay outside the gene matches. Germline assignment: CDR1 MDHEN and CDR2 SYDVKM. The CDR3 is 14 amino acids. The chain combines TRBV28 with TRBJ1-2; 8 bases align to TRBD1. The TCR originated in a human donor in good health. Sequenced sample: T cells isolated from PBMCs. CDR3: CASSLPTGGYGYTF. CDR3 DNA: TGTGCCAGCAGTTTACCAACAGGGGGCTATGGCTACACCTTC.